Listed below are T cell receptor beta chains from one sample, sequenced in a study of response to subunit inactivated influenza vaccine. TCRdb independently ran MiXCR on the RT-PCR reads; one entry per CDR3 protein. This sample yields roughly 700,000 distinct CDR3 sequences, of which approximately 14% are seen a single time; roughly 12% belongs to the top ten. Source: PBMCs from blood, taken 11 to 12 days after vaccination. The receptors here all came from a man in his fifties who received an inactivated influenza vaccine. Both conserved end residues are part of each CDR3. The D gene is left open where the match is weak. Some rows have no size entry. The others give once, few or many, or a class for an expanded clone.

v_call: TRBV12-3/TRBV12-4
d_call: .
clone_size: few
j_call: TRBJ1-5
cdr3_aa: CASSTGTHQPQHF
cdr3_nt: TGTGCCAGCAGTACCGGGACGCACCAGCCCCAGCATTTT

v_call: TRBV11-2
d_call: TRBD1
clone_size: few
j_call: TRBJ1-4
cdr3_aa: CASSLDRTGIREKLFF
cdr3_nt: TGTGCCAGCAGCTTAGATCGGACAGGGATACGAGAAAAACTGTTTTTT

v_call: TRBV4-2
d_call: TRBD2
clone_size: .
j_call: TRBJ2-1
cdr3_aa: CASSQGGRASNEQFF
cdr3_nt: TGTGCCAGCAGCCAAGGAGGGAGGGCGTCCAATGAGCAGTTCTTC

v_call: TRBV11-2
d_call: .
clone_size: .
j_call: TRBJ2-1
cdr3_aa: CASSLKLGGQPNGNEQFF
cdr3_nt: TGTGCCAGCAGCTTAAAGTTGGGGGGACAGCCCAATGGAAATGAGCAGTTCTTC

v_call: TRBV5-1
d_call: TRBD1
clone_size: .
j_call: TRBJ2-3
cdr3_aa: CASSVDRGSDTQYF
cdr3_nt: TGCGCCAGCAGCGTGGACAGGGGTTCAGATACGCAGTATTTT

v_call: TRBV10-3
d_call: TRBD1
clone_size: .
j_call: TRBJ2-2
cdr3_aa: CAISGTGANTGELFF
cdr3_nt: TGTGCCATCAGTGGGACAGGGGCGAACACCGGGGAGCTGTTTTTT

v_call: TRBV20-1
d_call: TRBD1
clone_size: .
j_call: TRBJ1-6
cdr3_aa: CSAIPLTGERSYNSPLHF
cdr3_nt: TGCAGTGCGATCCCCCTAACAGGGGAAAGGTCCTATAATTCACCCCTCCACTTT

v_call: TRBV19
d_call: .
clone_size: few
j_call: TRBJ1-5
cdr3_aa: CASSYLIGWRDQPQHF
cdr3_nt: TGTGCCAGTAGTTATCTCATCGGATGGAGAGATCAGCCCCAGCATTTT

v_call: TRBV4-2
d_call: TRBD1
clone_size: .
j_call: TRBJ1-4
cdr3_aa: CASSQSRTGSNEKLFF
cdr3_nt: TGTGCCAGCAGCCAAAGCCGGACAGGATCTAATGAAAAACTGTTTTTT

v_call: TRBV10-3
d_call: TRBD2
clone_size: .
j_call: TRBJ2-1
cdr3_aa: CAIQTSGRVSTGNNEQFF
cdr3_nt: TGTGCCATCCAGACTAGCGGGAGGGTATCAACCGGGAACAATGAGCAGTTCTTC

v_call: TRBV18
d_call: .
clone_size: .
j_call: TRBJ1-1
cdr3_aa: CASSPPAFRSTEAFF
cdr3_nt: TGTGCCAGCTCACCACCGGCCTTTAGGAGCACTGAAGCTTTCTTT

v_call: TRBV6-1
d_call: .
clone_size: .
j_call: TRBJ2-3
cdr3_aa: CASSRLIGGLPRTDTQYF
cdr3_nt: TGTGCCAGCAGTCGCCTAATAGGGGGGCTGCCCCGCACAGATACGCAGTATTTT

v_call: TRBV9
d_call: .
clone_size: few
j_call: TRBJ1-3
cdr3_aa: CASSATGSSGNTIYF
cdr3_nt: TGTGCCAGCAGCGCGACAGGAAGCTCTGGAAACACCATATATTTT

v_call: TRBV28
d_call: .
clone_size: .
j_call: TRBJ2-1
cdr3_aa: CASTLGPRGSQFF
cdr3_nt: TGTGCCAGCACCTTGGGGCCTAGAGGTTCGCAGTTCTTC

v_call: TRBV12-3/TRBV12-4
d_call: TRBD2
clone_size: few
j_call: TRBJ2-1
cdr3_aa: CASSFVTSGRNEQFF
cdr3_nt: TGTGCCAGCAGTTTCGTGACTAGCGGGAGAAATGAGCAGTTCTTC

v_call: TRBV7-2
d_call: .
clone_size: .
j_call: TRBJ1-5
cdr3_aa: CASSQYGSNQPQHF
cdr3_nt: TGTGCCAGCAGCCAGTACGGTAGCAATCAGCCCCAGCATTTT

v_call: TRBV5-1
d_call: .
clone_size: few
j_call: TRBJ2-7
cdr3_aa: CASSLSTTTYEQYF
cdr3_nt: TGCGCCAGCAGCTTGTCCACAACGACCTACGAGCAGTACTTC

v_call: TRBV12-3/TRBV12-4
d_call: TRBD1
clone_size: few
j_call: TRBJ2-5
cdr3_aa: CASRLGQGASETQYF
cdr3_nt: TGTGCCAGCAGGTTGGGACAGGGGGCCTCAGAGACCCAGTACTTC

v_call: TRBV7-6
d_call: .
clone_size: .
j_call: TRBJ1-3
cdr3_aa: CASSAHTGTSSGNTIYF
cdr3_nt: TGTGCCAGCAGCGCACACACCGGGACAAGCTCTGGAAACACCATATATTTT

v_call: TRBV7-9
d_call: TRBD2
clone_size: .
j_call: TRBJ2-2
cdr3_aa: CASSLASSGTGELFF
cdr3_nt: TGTGCCAGCAGCTTAGCATCTAGCGGTACCGGGGAGCTGTTTTTT

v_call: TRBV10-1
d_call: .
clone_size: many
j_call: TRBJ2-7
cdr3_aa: CASSVSRVTSEQYF
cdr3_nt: TGCGCCAGCAGTGTATCCAGGGTTACAAGCGAGCAGTACTTC

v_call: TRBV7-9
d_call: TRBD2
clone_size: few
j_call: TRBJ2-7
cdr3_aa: CASSPRMWAGGNHEQYF
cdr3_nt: TGTGCCAGCAGTCCACGGATGTGGGCGGGAGGGAACCACGAGCAGTACTTC

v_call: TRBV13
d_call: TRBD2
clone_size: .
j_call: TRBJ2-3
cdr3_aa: CASSRSGLAGGTDTQYF
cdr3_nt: TGTGCCAGCAGCCGAAGCGGACTAGCGGGGGGTACAGATACGCAGTATTTT

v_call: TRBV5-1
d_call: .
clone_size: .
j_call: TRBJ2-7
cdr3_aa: CASSPAGTSGYEQYF
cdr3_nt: TGCGCCAGCAGCCCCGCCGGGACCTCCGGTTACGAGCAGTACTTC